These 10 T cell receptor beta chains share one sample of origin, sequenced in a study of glioma-infiltrating T cells after dendritic cell vaccination. Data came from immunoSEQ multiplex PCR; TCRdb stores just in-frame clones and leaves some out. This table has about 92,000 clones, about nine tenths appearing once. The sample in question was blood, obtained before dendritic cell vaccination. These receptors all come from a human donor with glioblastoma.

DNA for the CDR3: TGTGCCAGCAGCTATAGACAGGGCCAGCGGAAATACAATGAGCAGTTCTTC. This translates into CASSYRQGQRKYNEQFF. This chain joins TRBV11-2 and TRBJ2-1; 7 positions agree with TRBD1. CDR3 length equals 17 residues. Germline CDR1 reads SGHAT; CDR2 reads FQNNGV. The junction had 13 bases not matched to a gene; V was cut back by 4 bases and J by 4 bases.

The chain carries TRBV5-1 and TRBJ2-1, with TRBD1 matching over 7 bases. CDR1 is SGHRS and CDR2 is YFSETQ in the germline V gene. Unmatched junction bases numbered 9, after V lost 2 bases and J lost 7 bases. CDR3 length equals 15 residues. CDR3 amino acids: CASSLTGQVNNEQFF. The CDR3 DNA reads TGCGCCAGCAGCTTAACCGGACAGGTAAATAATGAGCAGTTCTTC.

The V gene is TRBV6-5, the J gene TRBJ2-7; 7 bases line up with TRBD1. Germline V gene data show CDR1 as MNHEY and CDR2 as SVGAGI. Trimming at V came to 5 bases and at J to 1 base, leaving 2 bases not matched to a gene. The CDR3 runs to 13 residues. The CDR3: CASSGDRSYEQYF. The DNA of the CDR3 is TGTGCCAGCAGTGGGGACAGATCCTACGAGCAGTACTTC.

The DNA for the CDR3 is TGTGCCAGCTCACCACTGCCTAGTGGGACATACAATGAGCAGTTCTTC. Amino acids: CASSPLPSGTYNEQFF. This sequence joins TRBV18 and TRBJ2-1; D might be TRBD1 (6 bases). Germline V gene data show CDR1 as KGHSH and CDR2 as LQKENI. Deletions cut 1 base from V and 4 bases from J, with 14 bases between. The CDR3 runs to 16 residues. Using reference TRBV18 and TRBJ2-1 for the parts outside the CDR3, the full variable domain is NAGVMQNPRHLVRRRGQEARLRCSPMKGHSHVYWYRQLPEEGLKFMVYLQKENIIDESGMPKERFSAEFPKEGPSILRIQQVVRGDSAAYFCASSPLPSGTYNEQFFGPGTRLTVL.

This chain joins TRBV5-1 and TRBJ2-7; 8 bases align to TRBD1. From germline, CDR1 is SGHRS and CDR2 YFSETQ. Trimming took 0 bases from V and 4 from J; bases not matched to a gene: 12. The CDR3 spans 17 residues. CDR3 sequence: CASSLDPGAGGLYEQYF. The CDR3 DNA is TGCGCCAGCAGCTTGGATCCCGGGGCAGGGGGCTTGTACGAGCAGTACTTC.

The chain uses TRBV6-5 and TRBJ1-5; TRBD1 aligns across 7 bases. The CDR3 sequence is 13 residues long. From germline, CDR1 is MNHEY and CDR2 SVGAGI. The trim removed 6 bases at V and 5 bases at J, leaving 4 bases unmatched. CDR3 nucleotide sequence: TGTGCCAGCAGAACGGGACAGCATCAGCCCCAGCATTTT. Translation: CASRTGQHQPQHF.

The rearrangement links TRBV25-1 to TRBJ2-7; D gene uncertain. From germline, CDR1 is MGHDK and CDR2 SYGVNS. Trimming cost V 3 bases and J 2 bases, with 5 bases left between them. The CDR3 has 12 amino acids. For the CDR3, the DNA is TGTGCCAGCAGTGACCAAACCTACGAGCAGTACTTC. As protein: CASSDQTYEQYF.

This sequence joins TRBV7-3 and TRBJ2-3; a possible D gene is TRBD2 (7 bases). Germline values: CDR1 SGHTA, CDR2 FQGTGA. CDR3 length equals 16 residues. V was trimmed by 4 bases and J by 1 base, leaving 15 bases between them. CDR3 loop: CASSSRGGRGTDTQYF. The CDR3 region has the DNA TGTGCCAGCAGCTCAAGGGGGGGAAGGGGCACAGATACGCAGTATTTT.

A note on this clone: Additional DNA sequences in this sample encode the identical CDR3. As DNA, the CDR3 is TGTGCCAGCAGCCTGACTAGCGGAGGGTCCTACGAGCAGTACTTC. It is translated as CASSLTSGGSYEQYF. The chain employs TRBV7-2 and TRBJ2-7, with 9 bases lining up with TRBD2. V was pared by 5 bases and J by 1 base, with 6 bases of the junction left unmatched. The CDR3 runs to 15 residues. Germline loops: CDR1 SGHTA, CDR2 FQGNSA.

The CDR3 sequence: CASSEYFASGGHTGELFF. The CDR3, as DNA: TGTGCCAGCAGTGAATATTTTGCTAGCGGGGGACACACCGGGGAGCTGTTTTTT. The chain carries TRBV25-1 and TRBJ2-2; 10 bases align to TRBD2. Trimming removed 0 bases from V and 3 bases from J; junction bases left unmatched: 7. The CDR3 has 18 amino acids. CDR1 MGHDK and CDR2 SYGVNS come from the germline V gene.